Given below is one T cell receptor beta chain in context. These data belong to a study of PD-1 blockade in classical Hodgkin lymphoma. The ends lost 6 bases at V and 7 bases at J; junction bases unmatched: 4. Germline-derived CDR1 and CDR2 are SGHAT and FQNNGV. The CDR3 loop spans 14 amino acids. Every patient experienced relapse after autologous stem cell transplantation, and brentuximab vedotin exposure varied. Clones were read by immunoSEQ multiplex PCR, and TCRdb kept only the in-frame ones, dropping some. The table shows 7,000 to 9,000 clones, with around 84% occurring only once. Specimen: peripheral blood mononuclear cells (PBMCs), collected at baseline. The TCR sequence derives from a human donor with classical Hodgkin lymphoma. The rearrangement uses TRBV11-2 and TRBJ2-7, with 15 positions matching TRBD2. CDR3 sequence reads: CASRGLAGGGEQYF. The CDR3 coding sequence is TGTGCCAGCAGGGGACTAGCGGGAGGTGGAGAGCAGTACTTC.